The rows below give T cell receptor beta chains drawn from one sample of a study of technical replicates of blood from a handful of donors. Some clones are missing from TCRdb's copy, which holds only in-frame ones; the method was immunoSEQ multiplex PCR. Of approximately 73,000 clones detected, around 92% appear once; the ten largest clones hold around 0.42%. The source material was T cells isolated from PBMCs. The receptors were sampled from a human donor in good health. CDR3s include the opening cysteine and the closing phenylalanine or tryptophan. Each record gives: V gene, CDR3 length, clone size, J gene, D gene, CDR3 DNA, CDR3 protein. A D gene is named only where the DNA matches it firmly. Part of the rows lack a size; the others show once, few, many or a class for expanded clones.

TRBV7-2,18,.,TRBJ1-2,TRBD1,TGTGCCAGCAGCTTAGTGGTGGGAGGACAGGGGGTAGACTATGGCTACACCTTC,CASSLVVGGQGVDYGYTF
TRBV2,13,.,TRBJ1-5,TRBD1,TGTGCCAGCAATCCAGGGGGAGATCAGCCCCAGCATTTT,CASNPGGDQPQHF
TRBV4-2,15,.,TRBJ2-1,TRBD2,TGTGCCAGCAGCTCCGGACTAGCGGTTTACAATGAGCAGTTCTTC,CASSSGLAVYNEQFF
TRBV5-4,13,.,TRBJ2-7,.,TGTGCCAGCAGCTTGGAGCTAGCGAACGAGCAGTACTTC,CASSLELANEQYF
TRBV5-6,17,.,TRBJ1-4,TRBD1,TGTGCCAGCAGCTTGTTCGACAGGGTTCCTGCTAATGAAAAACTGTTTTTT,CASSLFDRVPANEKLFF
TRBV7-9,13,once,TRBJ1-1,.,TGTGCCAGCAGCGGTTACATGAACACTGAAGCTTTCTTT,CASSGYMNTEAFF
TRBV19,15,few,TRBJ1-5,.,TGTGCCAGTAGTATAGCAGCAGGGCCGCATCAGCCCCAGCATTTT,CASSIAAGPHQPQHF
TRBV27,13,.,TRBJ2-3,.,TGTGCCAGCGGGAGACCATACACAGATACGCAGTATTTT,CASGRPYTDTQYF
TRBV11-3,12,.,TRBJ2-2,.,TGTGCCAGCAGCTTTCTGTCCGGGGAGCTGTTTTTT,CASSFLSGELFF
TRBV9,15,once,TRBJ1-3,TRBD1,TGTGCCAGCAGCGCCAATCGGGACAGGGGAAACACCATATATTTT,CASSANRDRGNTIYF
TRBV18,14,.,TRBJ1-2,TRBD1,TGTGCCAGCTCACCAATAGTGGACAGGCCTGACTACACCTTC,CASSPIVDRPDYTF
TRBV6-1,12,.,TRBJ1-1,TRBD1,TGTGCCAGCAGTAGGGGGACAGGGGAAGCTTTCTTT,CASSRGTGEAFF
TRBV5-1,15,.,TRBJ2-2,TRBD2,TGCGCCAGCAGCTTGGCCGCGGGAGGAGCCGGGGAGCTGTTTTTT,CASSLAAGGAGELFF
TRBV21-1,15,.,TRBJ2-7,.,TGTGCCAGCAGCGTTCGGGACAGGTTAAACTACGAGCAGTACTTC,CASSVRDRLNYEQYF
TRBV5-1,15,.,TRBJ2-5,TRBD2,TGCGCCAGCAGCCGGAGGACTAGCGGGGGGGAGACCCAGTACTTC,CASSRRTSGGETQYF
TRBV14,15,.,TRBJ2-7,TRBD1,TGTGCCAGCAGCCAAGGAGACAGGGAAACCTACGAGCAGTACTTC,CASSQGDRETYEQYF
TRBV28,13,once,TRBJ2-7,.,TGTGCCAGCAGTCTAGGACAGAACTACGAGCAGTACTTC,CASSLGQNYEQYF
TRBV28,15,.,TRBJ2-7,TRBD1,TGTGCCAGCAGCCCCATGGGGACAGGACCCGACGAGCAGTACTTC,CASSPMGTGPDEQYF